The rows below give T cell receptor beta chains drawn from one sample of a study of cytomegalovirus exposure and HLA in healthy donors. Measured with immunoSEQ multiplex PCR; TCRdb has only the in-frame clones, and not every one. The repertoire holds roughly 160,000 clones, with around 74% as singletons. The sequencing input was PBMCs. These receptors came from a female donor in good health and CMV-seronegative. CDR3s include the opening cysteine and the closing phenylalanine or tryptophan. The order of the fields is clone size, D gene, J gene, V gene, CDR3 DNA, CDR3 protein. D genes are given only for firm matches. Size tells how often a clone was seen (once, few, many) or the class of an expanded clone, and some rows leave it out.

few TRBD1 TRBJ2-4 TRBV7-8 TGTGCCAGCAGCTTAGCCGGACAGGGGGGTTCCAAAAACATTCAGTACTTC CASSLAGQGGSKNIQYF
. TRBD1 TRBJ2-7 TRBV27 TGTGCCAGCAACCCAGGGGGACCTTCCTACGAGCAGTACTTC CASNPGGPSYEQYF
. TRBD2 TRBJ2-2 TRBV19 TGTGCCAGTAGTAAATGGCTAGCGGGGGACCCCACCGGGGAGCTGTTTTTT CASSKWLAGDPTGELFF
. . TRBJ2-3 TRBV28 TGTGCCAGCAGTTTATCGGAGGGCACAGATACGCAGTATTTT CASSLSEGTDTQYF
. TRBD1 TRBJ1-2 TRBV27 TGTGCCAGTAGCCCAACAGACAGGGGGGATAACTATGGCTACACCTTC CASSPTDRGDNYGYTF
. TRBD1 TRBJ2-1 TRBV12-5 TGTGCTAGTGGTTTGGGGACAGGGACCTACAATGAGCAGTTCTTC CASGLGTGTYNEQFF
. . TRBJ2-3 TRBV19 TGTGCCAGTCACTCCGGAGGTACGCAGTATTTT CASHSGGTQYF
. TRBD1 TRBJ2-7 TRBV28 TGTGCCAGCAGTTCGCCTGACAGGGTCGGTGCCTCTAATGAGCAGTACTTC CASSSPDRVGASNEQYF
. TRBD1 TRBJ2-5 TRBV30 TGTGCCTGGCGGGACAGTCGAGAGACCCAGTACTTC CAWRDSRETQYF
. TRBD2 TRBJ2-4 TRBV19 TGTGCCAGTAGTAGTCGGGGGGAGGGGACCAAAAACATTCAGTACTTC CASSSRGEGTKNIQYF
. . TRBJ2-1 TRBV29-1 TGCAGCGTTGAAAGGGGACACCTCTACAATGAGCAGTTCTTC CSVERGHLYNEQFF
. TRBD1 TRBJ1-1 TRBV4-3 TGCGCCAGCAGCCAAGATTACGGGACAGTCTCTAAAGCTTTCTTT CASSQDYGTVSKAFF
. . TRBJ2-3 TRBV29-1 TGCAGCGTTGGGAGAACTAGATCAGATACGCAGTATTTT CSVGRTRSDTQYF
. . TRBJ1-2 TRBV7-9 TGTGCCAGCAGCTTGGGGGCCGGCTCCTACTATGGCTACACCTTC CASSLGAGSYYGYTF
. . TRBJ2-7 TRBV7-3 TGTGCCAGCAGCGAGAGTGGGGGGACCGAGCAGTACTTC CASSESGGTEQYF
. . TRBJ2-2 TRBV27 TGTGCCAGCAGTCCCCCGCTAGTAACCGGGGAGCTGTTTTTT CASSPPLVTGELFF
. . TRBJ2-7 TRBV11-3 TGTGCCAGCAGCGGCGGTGGAAGGGGCGGGCAGTACTTC CASSGGGRGGQYF
. . TRBJ1-1 TRBV5-1 TGCGCCAGCAGCCAGGGGACCGGGAACACTGAAGCTTTCTTT CASSQGTGNTEAFF
few TRBD1 TRBJ2-7 TRBV4-1 TGCGCCAGCAGCCCCCAGCAGGGGGCCCCAAGAGAGCAGTACTTC CASSPQQGAPREQYF
. . TRBJ1-2 TRBV7-2 TGTGCCAGCAGCTTGCGGTCTTATGGCTACACCTTC CASSLRSYGYTF
. . TRBJ2-2 TRBV15 TGTGCCACCAGCAGAGAAGGCGGCAGTTACACCGGGGAGCTGTTTTTT CATSREGGSYTGELFF
. TRBD1 TRBJ1-3 TRBV18 TGTGCCAGCTCACCAAGACAGGGGGCCGGTGGAAACACCATATATTTT CASSPRQGAGGNTIYF
. . TRBJ1-6 TRBV18 TGTGCCAGCTCAGGCGGAACGACGGGAGTTTATAATTCACCCCTCCACTTT CASSGGTTGVYNSPLHF
. TRBD1 TRBJ2-7 TRBV4-1 TGCGCCAGCAGCCAAGATCGGGGGACAGGGGCCTACGAGCAGTACTTC CASSQDRGTGAYEQYF
. TRBD1 TRBJ1-5 TRBV6-6 TGTGCCAGCTGTCCTCGGGACAGAAGCAATCAGCCCCGGCATTTT CASCPRDRSNQPRHF
. . TRBJ1-1 TRBV4-1 TGCGCCAGCAGCCAAGACGGTCGAATCCAATCCTCTGAAGCTTTCTTT CASSQDGRIQSSEAFF
. . TRBJ1-6 TRBV5-6 TGTGCCAGCAGCCTCAGGGAAAATTCACCCCTCCACTTT CASSLRENSPLHF
. TRBD1 TRBJ2-7 TRBV5-1 TGCGCCAGCAGCTTGGGACAGGGCAGGTCCTACGAGCAGTACTTC CASSLGQGRSYEQYF
. . TRBJ2-1 TRBV6-5 TGTGCCACCTTAAATAATAATGAGCAGTTCTTC CATLNNNEQFF
. TRBD2 TRBJ2-1 TRBV19 TGTGCCAGTAGTATACTGGGGGGGAATGAGCAGTTCTTC CASSILGGNEQFF
. TRBD2 TRBJ2-7 TRBV27 TGTGCCAGCAGCCGGACTAGCGGGAACTACGAGCAGTACTTC CASSRTSGNYEQYF
few . TRBJ2-1 TRBV25-1 TGTGCCAGCAGTGAACCAGGGGTGGGTGAGCAGTTCTTC CASSEPGVGEQFF
. TRBD1 TRBJ2-7 TRBV4-3 TGCGCCAGCAGCCAAGACCCACAGGGGAGAGGCGAGCAGTACTTC CASSQDPQGRGEQYF
. . TRBJ1-6 TRBV7-2 TGTGCCAGCAGGGCGATGCGGGGGGCAGGGTCACCCCTCCACTTT CASRAMRGAGSPLHF
. . TRBJ2-7 TRBV7-7 TGTGCTAGCAGCTTAGGCAGGGACTACGAGCAGTACTTC CASSLGRDYEQYF
few . TRBJ1-2 TRBV11-2 TGTGCCAGCAGCTTACACGCAGTGACAGATGTCGGCTACACCTTC CASSLHAVTDVGYTF
. . TRBJ2-2 TRBV11-3 TGTGCCAGCAGCTTAAGGGGGAGCCCCGGGGAGCTGTTTTTT CASSLRGSPGELFF
. . TRBJ1-1 TRBV7-2 TGTGCCAGCAGCTTCCATCCGAGAGCGTATATGAACACTGAAGCTTTCTTT CASSFHPRAYMNTEAFF
. . TRBJ1-5 TRBV7-9 TGTGCCAGCAGCTTAGGGGGAGGGGCACAGCCCCAGCATTTT CASSLGGGAQPQHF
. . TRBJ2-4 TRBV27 TGTGCCAGCAGTTTCCTAGAGACCAAAAACATTCAGTACTTC CASSFLETKNIQYF
few TRBD2 TRBJ2-3 TRBV5-1 TGCGCCAGCAGCTCCAAACTAGCGGGAGCTTTAGGCACAGATACGCAGTATTTT CASSSKLAGALGTDTQYF
. . TRBJ1-4 TRBV6-5 TGTGCCAGCAGTTCATCGGGGGGGAGGGATGAAAAACTGTTTTTT CASSSSGGRDEKLFF
few . TRBJ2-7 TRBV30 TGTGCCTGGAGTGTAACCCGACAGGTCTCCTACGAGCAGTACTTC CAWSVTRQVSYEQYF
. . TRBJ2-7 TRBV6-1 TGTGCCAGCAGCCAGGAGGTGGGGGAGCAGTACTTC CASSQEVGEQYF
. . TRBJ2-2 TRBV19 TGTGCCAGTATACACCGGGGGGCCAGAGCTGCGAACACCGGGGAGCTGTTTTTT CASIHRGARAANTGELFF
. TRBD1 TRBJ2-2 TRBV4-3 TGCGCCAGCAGCCAAAAGGGGGCGGGCGGGGAGCTGTTTTTT CASSQKGAGGELFF
. . TRBJ2-2 TRBV7-2 TGTGCCAGTCGAAGAGTAGCGGTAAACACCGGGGAGCTGTTTTTT CASRRVAVNTGELFF
. . TRBJ1-2 TRBV11-1 TGTGCCAGCAGCTTAGATCGTTTGGCAGGCCTAAACTATGGCTACACCTTC CASSLDRLAGLNYGYTF
. TRBD2 TRBJ2-1 TRBV4-1 TGCGCCAGCAGCCCGAAACTAGCGGGGGTTGGCAATGAGCAGTTCTTC CASSPKLAGVGNEQFF
. . TRBJ2-2 TRBV19 TGTGCCAGTAGTTCCCGGCGCGGAGGGGAGCTGTTTTTT CASSSRRGGELFF
. TRBD2 TRBJ2-7 TRBV28 TGTGCCAGCAGTACCGAGACTAGCGGGAGGGACTACGAGCAGTACTTC CASSTETSGRDYEQYF
. . TRBJ2-3 TRBV19 TGTGCCAGTAAGTGGGACTTCCTCACAGATACGCAGTATTTT CASKWDFLTDTQYF